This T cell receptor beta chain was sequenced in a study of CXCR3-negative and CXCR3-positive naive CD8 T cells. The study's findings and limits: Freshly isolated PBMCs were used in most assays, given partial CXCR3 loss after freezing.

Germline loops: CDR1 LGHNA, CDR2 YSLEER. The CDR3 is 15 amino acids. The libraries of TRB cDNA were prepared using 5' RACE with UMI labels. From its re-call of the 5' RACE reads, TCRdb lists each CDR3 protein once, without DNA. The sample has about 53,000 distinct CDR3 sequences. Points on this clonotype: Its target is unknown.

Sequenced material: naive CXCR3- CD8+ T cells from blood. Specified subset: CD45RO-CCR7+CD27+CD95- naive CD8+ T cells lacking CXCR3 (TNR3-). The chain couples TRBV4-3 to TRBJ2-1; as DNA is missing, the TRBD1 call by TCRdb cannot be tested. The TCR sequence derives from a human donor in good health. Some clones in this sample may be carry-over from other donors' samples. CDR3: CASSRGESSYNEQFF.